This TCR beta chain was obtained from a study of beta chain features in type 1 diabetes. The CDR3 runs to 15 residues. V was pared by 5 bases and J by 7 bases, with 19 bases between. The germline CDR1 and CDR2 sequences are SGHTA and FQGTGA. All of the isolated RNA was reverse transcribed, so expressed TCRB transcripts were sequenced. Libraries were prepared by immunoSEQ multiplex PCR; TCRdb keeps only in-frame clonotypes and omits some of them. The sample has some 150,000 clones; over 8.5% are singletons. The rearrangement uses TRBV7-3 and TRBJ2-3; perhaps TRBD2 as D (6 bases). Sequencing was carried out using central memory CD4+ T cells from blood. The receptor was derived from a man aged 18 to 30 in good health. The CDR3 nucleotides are TGTGCCAGCAGCCCCCTAGCTGGAGGGTCACATACGCAGTATTTT. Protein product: CASSPLAGGSHTQYF.